This is a list of T cell receptor beta chains from one sample in a study of technical replicates of blood from a few donors. Sequenced by immunoSEQ multiplex PCR; TCRdb stores in-frame clones only, minus some. This table has more than 90,000 clones, nearly 97% appearing once. Sequencing was carried out using T cells isolated from PBMCs. The receptors stem from a human donor in good health. Each CDR3 is given with its conserved first and last residue. Clone sizes are given selectively: once, few, many, or a class where the clone is expanded.

clone_size j_call v_call cdr3_aa
- TRBJ2-2 TRBV19 CASSMSGTNTGELFF
once TRBJ1-6 TRBV4-1 CASSQGAGKEFNSPLHF
- TRBJ2-2 TRBV7-2 CASSNFRQAQLFF
- TRBJ2-7 TRBV2 CASSGARDSVVEQYF
- TRBJ2-1 TRBV19 CASSGAGFSYNEQFF
- TRBJ1-3 TRBV9 CASSVGQGFGNTIYF
- TRBJ2-7 TRBV15 CATSPGGEISHEQYF
- TRBJ2-2 TRBV6-1 CASSVLGAHGELFF
- TRBJ1-2 TRBV10-3 CAITPGQGFNGYTF
- TRBJ2-7 TRBV7-6 CASSVLPGGQGAEGQYF
- TRBJ2-5 TRBV28 CASSLRQAQETQYF
- TRBJ1-2 TRBV7-9 CASSLVGLPEILYYGYTF
- TRBJ1-4 TRBV19 CASSAGELPTNEKLFF
once TRBJ2-1 TRBV29-1 CSVSKDAEAGEQFF
- TRBJ2-7 TRBV5-4 CASSLQGSYEQYF
once TRBJ2-1 TRBV19 CASSILAGENEQFF
- TRBJ2-3 TRBV4-2 CASSQEGTSGVLNTQYF
- TRBJ2-2 TRBV5-1 CASSFGQENTGELFF
once TRBJ2-7 TRBV5-1 CASSLGGTSGPYEQYF
- TRBJ1-6 TRBV6-1 CASREQGGSYNSPLHF
once TRBJ2-3 TRBV27 CASRKVDNTDTQYF
- TRBJ1-5 TRBV6-1 CASSETGLNQPQHF
- TRBJ1-3 TRBV4-1 CASSQNLGGFRSGNTIYF
- TRBJ2-7 TRBV6-6 CASSYGASGWYEQYF
- TRBJ1-3 TRBV5-6 CASSGGYLTRNTIYF
- TRBJ2-7 TRBV6-5 CASSYSGLDPTYEQYF
once TRBJ2-3 TRBV19 CASMAGTSTDTQYF
- TRBJ1-1 TRBV10-3 CAISETTGQAEAFF
- TRBJ2-2 TRBV6-1 CASSEDRNTGELFF
- TRBJ2-3 TRBV18 CASSPRETGVQRTQYF
once TRBJ2-3 TRBV18 CASSPYRDSYTDTQYF
- TRBJ2-1 TRBV4-1 CASSLGAGAAYNEQFF
few TRBJ1-1 TRBV5-6 CASREDRYTEAFF
- TRBJ1-3 TRBV5-1 CASSFSPVSGNTIYF
- TRBJ2-1 TRBV10-1 CASSEPQRTSGSGDEQFF
- TRBJ1-2 TRBV28 CASSPRLGGLYGYTF
- TRBJ2-3 TRBV7-9 CASSAPGISTDTQYF
- TRBJ1-2 TRBV7-2 CASSSGQGNYGYTF
once TRBJ2-7 TRBV30 CAWPPGQGMIYEQYF
- TRBJ1-2 TRBV6-5 CASSYSGTGMVGYTF
- TRBJ1-6 TRBV30 CAWSHSNSPLHF
- TRBJ2-7 TRBV5-8 CASTGLAGVQVHEQYF
- TRBJ2-7 TRBV19 CASSIGTVSYEQYF
few TRBJ1-5 TRBV7-9 CASSRDRVQQPQHF
once TRBJ1-1 TRBV23-1 CASRGQGEAFF
- TRBJ1-2 TRBV6-6 CASSPHGTGIDGYTF
- TRBJ2-7 TRBV23-1 CASSQPARTSGSYEQYF
- TRBJ2-5 TRBV19 CASSTLPLRVETQYF
- TRBJ1-3 TRBV7-9 CASSFSQGYGGNTIYF
- TRBJ2-1 TRBV19 CASSGGQGFGLNEQFF
- TRBJ2-3 TRBV29-1 CSVVSGDTQYF
- TRBJ2-1 TRBV5-6 CASSFSGNEQFF
- TRBJ2-2 TRBV2 CACPETGTKINTGELFF
- TRBJ2-2 TRBV27 CASSLGPTGELFF
- TRBJ1-6 TRBV9 CASSVGQNSPLHF
- TRBJ2-1 TRBV10-1 CASSESGGGPYNEQFF
- TRBJ1-4 TRBV28 CASTIGGGMSEKLFF
- TRBJ1-1 TRBV5-6 CASSLEEQSNTEAFF